This T cell receptor (beta chain) emerged from a study of blood T cell repertoires in COVID-19. About the research overall: The analysed material was cDNA or gDNA that came from T cells, B-cell-depleted T cells, or PBMCs.

This clone has just one count. The germline V gene has CDR1 LNHDA and CDR2 SQIVND (reference sequence). The CDR3 contains 13 residues. V lost 4 bases to trimming and J lost 7 bases; unmatched junction nucleotides: 5. In the authors' methods: Amplification with reference gene primers provided the estimates of nucleated cell counts. Only in-frame clones appear in the TCRdb table, and some are missing; sequencing was by immunoSEQ multiplex PCR. V and J calls and clone size come straight from that table; D and trimming were deduced from the DNA. The sample yields about 68,000 clones, 85% seen once. Material for sequencing was peripheral blood. The TCR comes from a man between 45 and 60 years old with acute or convalescent COVID-19. The chain has TRBV19 and TRBJ2-5, with TRBD1 matching 8 bases. The DNA of the CDR3 is TGTGCCAGTAGTACCGGACAGGGAGGGACCCAGTACTTC. Protein: CASSTGQGGTQYF. The complete variable domain, with remaining parts taken from reference TRBV19 and TRBJ2-5, reads DGGITQSPKYLFRKEGQNVTLSCEQNLNHDAMYWYRQDPGQGLRLIYYSQIVNDFQKGDIAEGYSVSREKKESFPLTVTSAQKNPTAFYLCASSTGQGGTQYFGPGTRLLVL.